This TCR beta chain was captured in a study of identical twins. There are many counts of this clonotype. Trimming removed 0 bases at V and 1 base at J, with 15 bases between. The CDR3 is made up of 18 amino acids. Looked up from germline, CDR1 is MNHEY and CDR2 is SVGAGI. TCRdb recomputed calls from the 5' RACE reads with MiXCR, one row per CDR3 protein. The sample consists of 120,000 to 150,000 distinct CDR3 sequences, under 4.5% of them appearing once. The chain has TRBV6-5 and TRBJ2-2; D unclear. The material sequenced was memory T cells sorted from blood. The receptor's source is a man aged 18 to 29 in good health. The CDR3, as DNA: TGTGCCAGCAGTTACTCGGTTCTCTTACGGAAGAACACCGGGGAGCTGTTTTTT. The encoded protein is CASSYSVLLRKNTGELFF.